Below are 25 T cell receptor beta chains sequenced from a single sample in a study of early T cells in non-severe SARS-CoV-2 infection. TCRdb reprocessed the 5' RACE reads with MiXCR, giving one entry per CDR3 protein. In the table there are 20,000 to 30,000 distinct CDR3 sequences, about 4% of which are singletons. Material for sequencing was whole blood. All receptors derive from an adult who was a healthcare worker with PCR-confirmed SARS-CoV-2 infection or an uninfected control (not recorded which).

There are many counts of this clonotype. J is TRBJ2-4 and V is TRBV5-1; D is unresolved. Germline CDR1 SGHRS, CDR2 YFSETQ. The length of the CDR3 is 12 residues. V was pared by 0 bases and J by 9 bases, with 7 bases between. The CDR3 here is CASSLEGSIQYF. CDR3 in DNA: TGCGCCAGCAGCTTGGAGGGCTCCATTCAGTACTTC.

This clonotype was seen ten or more times. This rearrangement joins TRBV12-3 or TRBV12-4 to TRBJ1-1, with D unresolved. V lost 6 bases to trimming and J lost 7 bases, with 9 bases between them. The CDR3 has 11 residues. The CDR3 bases are TGTGCCAGCAGCCTCTGGGGTGAAGCTTTCTTT. Its translation is CASSLWGEAFF.

This clonotype was recorded at least ten times. The J gene is TRBJ1-2, the V gene TRBV5-1; 10 bases match TRBD1. The CDR3 contains 16 residues. V lost 0 bases and J lost 4; bases outside the gene matches: 6. CDR1 and CDR2 (germline): SGHRS, YFSETQ. This CDR3 is CASSLETGGRGYGYTF. CDR3 nucleotide sequence: TGCGCCAGCAGCTTGGAGACAGGGGGCCGGGGCTATGGCTACACCTTC.

This clonotype was detected many times. The chain combines TRBV7-2 with TRBJ2-1; 7 bases align to TRBD2. CDR3 length equals 13 residues. Germline CDR1 reads SGHTA; CDR2 reads FQGNSA. The V segment lost 5 bases and the J segment 5 bases; nucleotides outside the gene matches: 3. This CDR3 is CASSHGTNNEQFF. As DNA, the CDR3 is TGTGCCAGCAGCCATGGGACTAACAATGAGCAGTTCTTC.

This clonotype occurred many times. The J gene is TRBJ1-5, the V gene TRBV5-1; no reliable D call. Germline-derived CDR1 and CDR2 are SGHRS and YFSETQ. V was cut by 0 bases and J by 5 bases, with 6 bases left in between. The CDR3 spans 13 residues. The CDR3 DNA is TGCGCCAGCAGCTTGGGCCCTGATCAGCCCCAGCATTTT. Translation: CASSLGPDQPQHF.

This clonotype was detected ten times or more. The V and J genes are TRBV28 and TRBJ1-1, with a possible D match to TRBD1 (5 bases). From germline, CDR1 is MDHEN and CDR2 SYDVKM. This CDR3 spans 18 amino acids. Trimming removed 2 bases from V and 4 bases from J, with 23 bases in between. CDR3 DNA sequence: TGTGCCAGCAGTTTACGGCGCGGGGAGGGGCGGCAGAGCACTGAAGCTTTCTTT. Amino acids: CASSLRRGEGRQSTEAFF.

This clonotype was counted ten times or more. CDR3 region: CASSLLQGSDTQYF. DNA for the CDR3: TGCGCCAGCAGCTTGCTACAGGGGTCAGATACGCAGTATTTT. The V call is TRBV5-1, the J call TRBJ2-3; 7 nucleotides match TRBD1. The CDR3 length is 14 residues. V lost 1 base to trimming and J lost 4 bases; unmatched junction nucleotides: 3. The germline V gene has CDR1 SGHRS and CDR2 YFSETQ.

As for this clonotype: With a much larger clone just one base away, this may be a read error. V usage is TRBV6-5 and J usage is TRBJ2-5, with D unresolved. Germline V gene data show CDR1 as MNHEY and CDR2 as SVGAGI. V dropped 0 bases and J dropped 7 bases, with 3 bases sitting between them. The CDR3 has 11 amino acids. CDR3 in DNA: TGTGCCAGCAGTTACTCCCGGACCCAGTACTTC. Translating it yields CASSYSRTQYF.

This clonotype occurred many times. One end of the junction is discordant with germline, which a read error may explain. The chain is built from TRBV7-9 and TRBJ1-2; D is uncertain. CDR3 length: 13 residues. From germline, CDR1 is SEHNR and CDR2 FQNEAQ (reference sequence). The CDR3 bases are TGTGCCAGCAGTTTAGTCCCAGGTTATGGCTACACCTTC. It translates to CASSLVPGYGYTF.

The chain joins TRBV28 to TRBJ1-4, with 10 bases fitting TRBD1. This CDR3 region has 17 residues. The V and J ends lost 5 bases and 6 bases, in that order; junction bases with no gene match: 12. Looked up from germline, CDR1 is MDHEN and CDR2 is SYDVKM. CDR3 sequence: CASSTAIRDRGDEKLFF. CDR3 bases: TGTGCCAGCAGTACTGCTATCCGGGACAGGGGAGATGAAAAACTGTTTTTT.

A few counts support this clonotype. The V gene is TRBV2, the J gene TRBJ2-1, with 12 bases that match TRBD2. The CDR3 extends over 17 amino acids. Losses at the gene ends were 5 bases for V and 4 bases for J; bases not matched to a gene: 9. Per germline, CDR1 SNHLY and CDR2 FYNNEI. Here the CDR3 DNA reads TGTGCCAGCAGTTGGCTAGCGGGAGGGAACCCTTACAATGAGCAGTTCTTC. Protein sequence: CASSWLAGGNPYNEQFF.

The chain combines TRBV2 with TRBJ1-6; the D gene is possibly TRBD1 (6 bases). Trimming shortened V by 2 bases and J by 17 bases, and 10 bases separated the two germline ends. Per germline, CDR1 SNHLY and CDR2 FYNNEI. This CDR3 is 11 amino acids long. CDR3: CASSERGLIHF. The CDR3 DNA sequence: TGTGCCAGCAGTGAACGGGGGCTTATCCACTTT. Complete variable domain (other parts from reference TRBV2 and TRBJ1-6): EPEVTQTPSHQVTQMGQEVILRCVPISNHLYFYWYRQILGQKVEFLVSFYNNEISEKSEIFDDQFSVERPDGSNFTLKIRSTKLEDSAMYFCASSERGLIHFGNGTRLTVT.

There are many counts of this clonotype. V usage is TRBV5-6 and J usage is TRBJ2-5; the D gene could be TRBD1 or TRBD2 (5 bases each). Trimming stripped 3 bases from V and 3 bases from J, with 9 bases between. CDR1 SGHDT and CDR2 YYEEEE come from the germline V gene. This CDR3 is built from 13 residues. CDR3 sequence: CASSWGPEETQYF. The CDR3 nucleotides are TGTGCCAGCAGCTGGGGACCAGAAGAGACCCAGTACTTC. The variable domain in full, with the rest retrieved from reference TRBV5-6 and TRBJ2-5, is DAGVTQSPTHLIKTRGQQVTLRCSPKSGHDTVSWYQQALGQGPQFIFQYYEEEERQRGNFPDRFSGHQFPNYSSELNVNALLLGDSALYLCASSWGPEETQYFGPGTRLLVL.

This clonotype came up many times. V and J are TRBV6-6 and TRBJ2-5; 7 bases are shared with TRBD2. V shed 5 bases and J 5 bases; nucleotides not matched to a gene: 17. This CDR3 region has 17 residues. The germline gives CDR1 MNHNY, CDR2 SVGAGI (reference sequence). This chain's CDR3 is CASSLEPGAGVGETQYF. CDR3 nucleotide sequence: TGTGCCAGCAGTCTCGAACCTGGCGCGGGAGTAGGCGAGACCCAGTACTTC.

This clonotype came up a few times. The chain uses TRBV6-2 or TRBV6-3 and TRBJ2-1, with 11 nucleotides matching TRBD2. CDR3 size: 16 residues. Germline V gene data show CDR1 as MNHEY and CDR2 as SVGEGT. V lost 0 bases and J lost 4; bases outside the gene matches: 2. The chain's CDR3 is CASSYSLAGGYNEQFF. The CDR3 DNA is TGTGCCAGCAGTTACTCGCTAGCGGGAGGATACAATGAGCAGTTCTTC.

This clonotype was observed many times. The chain is built from TRBV30 and TRBJ2-5, with D perhaps TRBD2 (5 bases). Germline values: CDR1 GTSNPN, CDR2 SVGIG (reference sequence). The CDR3 is made up of 13 amino acids. V gave up 3 bases and J gave up 6 bases, with 14 bases separating them. CDR3 coding DNA: TGTGCCTGGAGGAAGACGGAGGTACAGACCCAGTACTTC. Translation: CAWRKTEVQTQYF.

Many counts were recorded for this clonotype. The rearrangement links TRBV9 to TRBJ1-1, with D hard to call. The V and J ends lost 4 bases and 5 bases respectively, with 18 bases between them. Germline values: CDR1 SGDLS, CDR2 YYNGEE. The CDR3 spans 15 residues. The DNA for the CDR3 is TGTGCCAGCAGCCGCCCCAGTGGGGATGGGACTGAAGCTTTCTTT. It encodes CASSRPSGDGTEAFF.

V gene TRBV29-1 combines with J gene TRBJ2-7, with 9 nucleotides matching TRBD2. From germline, CDR1 is SQVTM and CDR2 ANQGSEA. The CDR3 spans 15 residues. With V trimmed by 6 bases and J by 4 bases, 13 bases remained unmatched. The CDR3 nucleotides are TGCAGCGTGGCGTCTGGCGGGAGGGATGGATACGAGCAGTACTTC. Its translation: CSVASGGRDGYEQYF.

This clonotype was observed at least ten times. The V gene is TRBV20-1, the J gene TRBJ2-1; D is uncertain. CDR1 and CDR2 (germline): DFQATT, SNEGSKA (reference sequence). The CDR3 has 13 residues. V was shortened by 3 bases and J by 7 bases, with 13 bases between the two germline ends. Written as DNA, the CDR3 is TGCAGTGCTAGTTACCCAGAGGTAAATGAGCAGTTCTTC. Protein sequence: CSASYPEVNEQFF.

The table lists this clonotype with many counts. The V gene is TRBV20-1, the J gene TRBJ2-1; TRBD1 might be the D (6 bases). Trimming stripped 3 bases from V and 5 bases from J, with 23 bases between. Germline lookup yields CDR1 DFQATT and CDR2 SNEGSKA (reference sequence). The CDR3 covers 17 residues. The chain's CDR3 is CSARGRGDNRPNNEQFF. The CDR3 DNA sequence: TGCAGTGCTAGGGGGAGAGGGGACAACAGACCCAACAATGAGCAGTTCTTC.

This clonotype was detected ten times or more. The gene calls are TRBV5-4 and TRBJ2-7; no firm D call. The CDR3 consists of 12 residues. The germline V and J ends were trimmed by 4 bases and 2 bases, with 7 bases remaining between them. Germline V gene sequence: CDR1 SGHNT, CDR2 YYREEE (reference sequence). CDR3 coding DNA: TGTGCCAGCAGCCACACCGCCTACGAGCAGTACTTC. It encodes CASSHTAYEQYF. The complete variable domain, with remaining parts taken from reference TRBV5-4 and TRBJ2-7, reads ETGVTQSPTHLIKTRGQQVTLRCSSQSGHNTVSWYQQALGQGPQFIFQYYREEENGRGNFPPRFSGLQFPNYSSELNVNALELDDSALYLCASSHTAYEQYFGPGTRLTVT.

This clonotype has just a few counts. The rearrangement links TRBV7-3 to TRBJ2-5; 7 nucleotides agree with TRBD2. V shed 2 bases, J shed 4 bases, and the junction held 4 bases outside the gene matches. Germline V CDR1 and CDR2: SGHTA, FQGTGA. The CDR3 extends over 14 amino acids. The CDR3 bases are TGTGCCAGCAGCTTAGCGGGAGCCGGAGAGACCCAGTACTTC. As protein: CASSLAGAGETQYF. Filled out from reference TRBV7-3 and TRBJ2-5, the complete variable domain reads GAGVSQTPSNKVTEKGKYVELRCDPISGHTALYWYRQSLGQGPEFLIYFQGTGAADDSGLPNDRFFAVRPEGSVSTLKIQRTERGDSAVYLCASSLAGAGETQYFGPGTRLLVL.

The chain links TRBV28 to TRBJ1-6, with D possibly being TRBD1 (5 bases). There are 12 residues in the CDR3. V dropped 7 bases and J dropped 10 bases, with 11 bases sitting between them. Germline V gene data show CDR1 as MDHEN and CDR2 as SYDVKM. Written as DNA, the CDR3 is TGTGCCAGCAAGTCAGGGCAGTCACCCCTCCACTTT. Its translation: CASKSGQSPLHF.

This clonotype was counted at least ten times. V and J are TRBV20-1 and TRBJ1-1, with D possibly matching TRBD1 (5 bases). V was clipped by 6 bases and J by 4 bases, with 15 bases between them. Germline V CDR1 and CDR2: DFQATT, SNEGSKA (reference sequence). This CDR3 has 13 amino acids. CDR3 sequence reads: CSAGRGRGTEAFF. In DNA form, the CDR3 reads TGCAGTGCGGGGAGGGGTCGGGGCACTGAAGCTTTCTTT.

This clonotype has ten or more counts. CDR3 region: CASSSTVTSGRTYEQYF. The CDR3 nucleotides read TGTGCCAGCAGCTCCACCGTGACTAGCGGGAGAACCTACGAGCAGTACTTC. The rearrangement uses TRBV7-9 and TRBJ2-7; 12 nucleotides line up with TRBD2. The V segment lost 4 bases and the J segment 2 bases; nucleotides outside the gene matches: 9. The CDR3 is 17 amino acids. Germline V lookup: CDR1 SEHNR, CDR2 FQNEAQ (reference sequence).